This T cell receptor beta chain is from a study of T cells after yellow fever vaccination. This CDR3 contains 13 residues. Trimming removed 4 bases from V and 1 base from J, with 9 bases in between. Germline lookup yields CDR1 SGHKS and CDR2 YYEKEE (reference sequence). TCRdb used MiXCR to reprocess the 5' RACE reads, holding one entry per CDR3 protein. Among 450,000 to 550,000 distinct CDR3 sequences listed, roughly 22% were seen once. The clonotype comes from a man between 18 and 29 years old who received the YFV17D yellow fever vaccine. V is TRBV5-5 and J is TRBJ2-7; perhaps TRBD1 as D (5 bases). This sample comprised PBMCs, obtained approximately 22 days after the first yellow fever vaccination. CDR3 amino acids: CASSLTDSYEQYV. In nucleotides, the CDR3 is TGTGCCAGCAGCCTGACAGATTCCTACGAGCAGTACGTC.